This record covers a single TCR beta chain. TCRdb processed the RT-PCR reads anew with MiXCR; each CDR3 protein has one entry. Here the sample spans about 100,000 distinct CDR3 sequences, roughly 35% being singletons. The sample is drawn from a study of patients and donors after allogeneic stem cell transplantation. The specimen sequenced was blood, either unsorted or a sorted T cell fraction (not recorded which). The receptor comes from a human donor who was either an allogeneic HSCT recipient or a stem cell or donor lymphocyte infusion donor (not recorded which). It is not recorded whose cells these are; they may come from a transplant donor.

The CDR3: CSAGDEAANYGYTF. The DNA for the CDR3 is TGCAGTGCCGGGGACGAGGCCGCGAATTATGGCTACACCTTC. V is TRBV20-1 and J is TRBJ1-2; the D gene is possibly TRBD1 (5 bases). V lost 6 bases and J 5 bases, leaving 19 bases between the germline ends. Germline V gene data show CDR1 as DFQATT and CDR2 as SNEGSKA (reference sequence). The CDR3 runs to 14 residues.